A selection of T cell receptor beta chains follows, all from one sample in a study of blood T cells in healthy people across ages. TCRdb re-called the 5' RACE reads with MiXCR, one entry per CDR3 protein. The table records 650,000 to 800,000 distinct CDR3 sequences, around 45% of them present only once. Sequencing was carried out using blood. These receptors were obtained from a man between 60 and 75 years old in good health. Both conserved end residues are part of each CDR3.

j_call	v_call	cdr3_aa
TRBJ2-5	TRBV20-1	CSATGTNYNEQYF
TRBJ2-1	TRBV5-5	CASSPTGASSFNEQFF
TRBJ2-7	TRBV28	CASSSPGDRVSYEQYF
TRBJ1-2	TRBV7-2	CASRSRTFNYGYTF
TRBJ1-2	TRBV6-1	CASSRTQGLNYGYTF
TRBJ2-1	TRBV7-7	CASSLEHAANEQFF
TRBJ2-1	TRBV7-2	CASSLKVGTGGYNEQFF
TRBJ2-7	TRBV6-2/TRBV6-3	CASRRELEGPYEQYF
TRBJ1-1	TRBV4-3	CASSQMGVTEAFF
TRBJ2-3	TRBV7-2	CASSLTAGGGTDTQYF
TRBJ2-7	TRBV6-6	CASSPGQMIYEQYF
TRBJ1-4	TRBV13	CASSPRDGGEKLFF
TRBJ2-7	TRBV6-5	CASSDRRTYEQYF
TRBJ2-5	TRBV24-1	CATSGPGQGETQYF
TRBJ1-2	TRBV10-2	CASDRGRDGYTF
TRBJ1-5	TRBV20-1	CSASKQSNQPQHF
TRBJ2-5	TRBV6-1	CASRITGGSAGLLRNEQYF
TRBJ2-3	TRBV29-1	CSVERTGDPPDTQYF
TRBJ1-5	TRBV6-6	CASSPGRAANQPQHF
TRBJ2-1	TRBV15	CATSRFVGEQFF
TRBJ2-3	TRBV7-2	CASSISGENTQYF
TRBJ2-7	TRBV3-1	CASRPTGSSYEQYF
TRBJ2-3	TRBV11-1	CASSPGWVQGGDTQYF
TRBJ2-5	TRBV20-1	CSASPSGRGGETQYF
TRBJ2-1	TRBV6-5	CASRPAGGPYNEQFF
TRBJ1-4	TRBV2	CASSGTGGEKLFF
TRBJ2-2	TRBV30	CAWSSPARSMFF
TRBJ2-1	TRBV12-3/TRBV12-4	CASSLKGQMTYNEQFF